A single sample gave rise to the 22 T cell receptor beta chains below, sequenced in a study of T cells after yellow fever vaccination. TCRdb reprocessed the 5' RACE reads with MiXCR, giving one entry per CDR3 protein. The profile shows 100,000 to 150,000 distinct CDR3 sequences, roughly 10% of them singletons. The material was CD8+ T cells sorted from PBMCs, obtained on the day of the yellow fever booster vaccination. The origin of the receptors is a man between 18 and 35 years old who received the YFV17D yellow fever vaccine.

The table lists this clonotype with a few counts. CDR3 nucleotide sequence: TGCGCCAGCAGCTTTACCGGGGGGAGCTCCTACGAGCAGTACTTC. Translated, it gives CASSFTGGSSYEQYF. V and J are TRBV4-1 and TRBJ2-7; 7 bases are a match to TRBD2. Per the germline V gene, CDR1 is MGHRA and CDR2 is YSYEKL. V was clipped by 5 bases and J by 0 bases; unmatched bases: 7. The CDR3 length is 15 residues.

This clonotype was seen a handful of times. V is TRBV27 and J is TRBJ1-1; unclear D gene. The V gene's germline CDR1 is MNHEY and CDR2 SMNVEV (reference sequence). The CDR3 extends over 14 amino acids. The V end lost 0 bases, the J end lost 8 bases, and 13 bases lay between the germline ends. The CDR3: CASSLSSPSSEAFF. CDR3 nucleotides: TGTGCCAGCAGTTTATCCTCTCCCTCGTCAGAAGCTTTCTTT.

The chain uses TRBV2 and TRBJ1-1, with 9 bases fitting TRBD1. The CDR3 is made up of 16 amino acids. The germline V gene encodes CDR1 SNHLY and CDR2 FYNNEI. V lost 1 base, J lost 5 bases, and 8 bases stayed unmatched. The CDR3 DNA reads TGTGCCAGCAGTGAAGAGCAAGAACAGGGGGCGACTGAAGCTTTCTTT. Its translation: CASSEEQEQGATEAFF.

J is TRBJ2-5 and V is TRBV9; no firm D call. The germline gives CDR1 SGDLS, CDR2 YYNGEE. Trimming pared 0 bases from V and 2 bases from J, leaving 11 bases between. CDR3 length equals 15 residues. The CDR3: CASSVGAVGQETQYF. CDR3 coding DNA: TGTGCCAGCAGCGTAGGTGCGGTTGGGCAAGAGACCCAGTACTTC.

This clonotype was counted between two and nine times. The V and J genes are TRBV6-6 and TRBJ2-3, with 10 bases fitting TRBD2. The trim removed 4 bases at V and 9 bases at J, leaving 10 bases unmatched. The CDR3 consists of 15 residues. Germline V gives CDR1 MNHNY, CDR2 SVGAGI (reference sequence). Here the CDR3 DNA reads TGTGCCAGCAGTTTCCCGAGCGGGGGGGGAGGCACGCAGTATTTT. Its protein is CASSFPSGGGGTQYF.

The chain links TRBV7-3 to TRBJ2-7; D gene ambiguous. Trimming pared 4 bases from V and 5 bases from J, leaving 12 bases between. Germline lookup yields CDR1 SGHTA and CDR2 FQGTGA. This CDR3 has 13 residues. In DNA form, the CDR3 reads TGTGCCAGCAGCTCCGAACTGGACGACGAGCAGTACTTC. Protein: CASSSELDDEQYF.

This clonotype was detected many times. This rearrangement joins TRBV5-1 to TRBJ2-2; 9 bases agree with TRBD1. The germline CDR1 and CDR2 sequences are SGHRS and YFSETQ. Trimming took 4 bases from V and 7 from J; bases not matched to a gene: 8. The CDR3 runs to 15 residues. The CDR3 DNA follows: TGCGCCAGCAGCGTGGGACAGGGAGGGATCGGGGAGCTGTTTTTT. It specifies CASSVGQGGIGELFF.

This sequence joins TRBV21-1 and TRBJ1-2; the table's D call TRBD1 went unverified against the DNA. TRBV21-1 has pseudogene status. CDR3 length: 15 residues. The CDR3 region is CASTRWDSTPYGYTF. The CDR3 DNA follows: TGTGCCAGCACCAGATGGGACAGCACCCCGTATGGCTACACCTTC.

This chain connects TRBV6-2 or TRBV6-3 to TRBJ2-5, with 8 positions matching TRBD1. Germline V CDR1 and CDR2: MNHEY, SVGEGT. The CDR3 consists of 15 residues. J was trimmed by 3 bases and V by 4 bases; bases with no gene match: 7. The CDR3, as DNA: TGTGCCAGCAGTTTTAAAAGGACAGGGAAAGAGACCCAGTACTTC. It is translated as CASSFKRTGKETQYF.

This chain connects TRBV4-1 to TRBJ1-1; D is undetermined. V lost 1 base and J lost 8, with 8 bases in between. This CDR3 comprises 12 residues. Germline values: CDR1 MGHRA, CDR2 YSYEKL. CDR3 bases: TGCGCCAGCAGCCAAGGGGTGGGAGAAGCTTTCTTT. Protein sequence: CASSQGVGEAFF.

The rearrangement uses TRBV6-5 and TRBJ1-6; no definite D call. This CDR3 comprises 15 residues. Germline V CDR1 and CDR2: MNHEY, SVGAGI. The V end lost 7 bases, the J end lost 10 bases, and 20 bases lay between the germline ends. CDR3 protein: CASTRVVEFGSPLHF. In DNA, the CDR3 is TGTGCCAGCACAAGGGTCGTGGAATTCGGGTCACCCCTCCACTTT.

This clonotype was counted between two and nine times. The rearrangement joins TRBV10-1 to TRBJ2-7, with 7 bases lining up with TRBD1. The CDR3 is 15 amino acids. CDR1 is WNHNN, CDR2 SYGVQD, per germline (reference sequence). J was trimmed by 1 base and V by 8 bases; bases with no gene match: 11. In nucleotides, the CDR3 is TGCGCCAGCCCGGACAGGATTGCTTATTCCTACGAGCAGTACTTC. Its translation is CASPDRIAYSYEQYF.

This clonotype came up a few times. The rearrangement uses TRBV9 and TRBJ1-5, with D unclear. This CDR3 contains 14 residues. CDR1 SGDLS and CDR2 YYNGEE come from the germline V gene. V lost 4 bases and J lost 0, with 8 bases in between. The CDR3 nucleotides are TGTGCCAGCAGCCCTTTCTATAGCAATCAGCCCCAGCATTTT. Residues: CASSPFYSNQPQHF.

This clonotype was counted a few times. The chain joins TRBV6-2 or TRBV6-3 to TRBJ2-3; 10 bases are shared with TRBD2. This CDR3 has 15 amino acids. The J segment lost 4 bases and the V segment lost 6 bases, leaving 7 bases of the junction unmatched. CDR1 and CDR2 (germline): MNHEY, SVGEGT. The CDR3 reads CASRYGLAASDTQYF. CDR3 bases: TGTGCCAGCAGATATGGACTAGCGGCGTCAGATACGCAGTATTTT.

The table lists this clonotype with many counts. The chain joins TRBV4-3 to TRBJ2-3; 11 bases match TRBD2. Germline lookup yields CDR1 LGHNA and CDR2 YSLEER. Trimming took 4 bases from V and 6 from J; bases not matched to a gene: 6. The CDR3 covers 15 residues. The CDR3 here is CASSLLAGEYDTQYF. In nucleotides, the CDR3 is TGCGCCAGCAGCCTACTAGCGGGGGAGTATGATACGCAGTATTTT.

The CDR3: CASREQVPAGELFF. As DNA, the CDR3 is TGTGCCAGCAGGGAACAGGTGCCGGCCGGGGAGCTGTTTTTT. The chain links TRBV12-3 or TRBV12-4 to TRBJ2-2; a weak D match, TRBD1 (5 bases). The V end lost 6 bases, the J end lost 6 bases, and 14 bases lay between the germline ends. The CDR3 has 14 residues.

This clonotype was recorded a few times. This chain connects TRBV12-3 or TRBV12-4 to TRBJ2-5, with 10 bases that match TRBD2. This CDR3 is 14 amino acids long. V gave up 7 bases and J gave up 5 bases; unmatched junction bases: 7. CDR3 sequence (DNA): TGTGCCAGCATGATAGCGGGGGGAAGGGAGACCCAGTACTTC. It encodes CASMIAGGRETQYF.

This clonotype showed up many times. The chain is built from TRBV15 and TRBJ1-1; D is undetermined. Trimming removed 8 bases at V and 3 bases at J, with 10 bases between. Germline V gene lookup returns CDR1 LNHNV and CDR2 YYDKDF (reference sequence). This CDR3 is 12 amino acids long. The CDR3 region has the DNA TGTGCCACCCGAACGGGGTACACTGAAGCTTTCTTT. Its protein product is CATRTGYTEAFF.

This clonotype was picked up one time. The chain has TRBV7-2 and TRBJ2-7; D is unresolved. CDR3 length: 14 residues. The V gene's germline CDR1 is SGHTA and CDR2 FQGNSA. V was trimmed by 3 bases and J by 0 bases, leaving 9 bases between them. CDR3 in amino acids: CASSFLLSSYEQYV. In nucleotides, the CDR3 is TGTGCCAGCAGCTTCCTATTGTCCTCCTACGAGCAGTACGTC.

This sequence joins TRBV19 and TRBJ1-2; D perhaps matches TRBD1 (6 bases). The CDR3 sequence is 12 residues long. With 7 bases removed from V and 4 bases from J, the gap between germline ends came to 10 bases. Germline V gene data show CDR1 as LNHDA and CDR2 as SQIVND (reference sequence). DNA for the CDR3: TGTGCCAGTACCCCGGACAGCTATGGCTACACCTTC. Its protein product is CASTPDSYGYTF.

The chain recombines TRBV20-1 with TRBJ2-3; D possibly matches TRBD1 or TRBD2 (6 bases each). This CDR3 contains 15 residues. Trimming took off 5 bases at V and 0 bases at J, with 15 bases between the two ends. The germline V gene has CDR1 DFQATT and CDR2 SNEGSKA (reference sequence). The CDR3 sequence is CSAALKGGSTDTQYF. The CDR3 DNA sequence: TGCAGTGCTGCCCTTAAAGGGGGGAGCACAGATACGCAGTATTTT.

The chain recombines TRBV6-4 with TRBJ1-1; no firm D call. CDR1 MRHNA and CDR2 SNTAGT come from the germline V gene. V lost 6 bases and J 1 base, leaving 6 bases between the germline ends. The CDR3 has 12 residues. The CDR3 sequence: CASRDGNTEAFF. The CDR3 DNA sequence: TGTGCCAGCAGGGACGGGAACACTGAAGCTTTCTTT.